This TCR beta chain was identified during a study of control samples from healthy donors and cancer patients. Clones were sequenced by immunoSEQ multiplex PCR, and TCRdb holds only the in-frame ones, with some missing. This table holds about 38,000 clones, around 83% found once. V lost 1 base and J 2 bases, leaving 12 bases between the germline ends. Germline CDR1 reads SGDLS; CDR2 reads YYNGEE. The length of the CDR3 is 15 residues. This TCR derives from a woman aged 55-69 years with lung cancer. Sequenced sample: PBMCs. The gene calls are TRBV9 and TRBJ2-5; D perhaps matches TRBD1 (6 bases). This CDR3 reads CASSVQPDRQETQYF. CDR3 DNA: TGTGCCAGCAGCGTACAACCCGACAGGCAAGAGACCCAGTACTTC.